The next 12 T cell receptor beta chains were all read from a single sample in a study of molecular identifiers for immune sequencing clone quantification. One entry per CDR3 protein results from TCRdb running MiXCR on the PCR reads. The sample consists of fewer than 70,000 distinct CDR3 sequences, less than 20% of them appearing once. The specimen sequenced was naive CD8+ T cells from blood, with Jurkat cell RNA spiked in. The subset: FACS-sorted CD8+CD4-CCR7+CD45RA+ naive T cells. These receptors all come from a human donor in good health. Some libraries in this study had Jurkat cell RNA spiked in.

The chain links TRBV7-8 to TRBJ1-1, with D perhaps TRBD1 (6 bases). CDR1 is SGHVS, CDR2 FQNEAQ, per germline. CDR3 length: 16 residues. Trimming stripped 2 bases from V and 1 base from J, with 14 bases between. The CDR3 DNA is TGTGCCAGCAGCTTAAGGGCAGGGGAACAGAACACTGAAGCTTTCTTT. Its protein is CASSLRAGEQNTEAFF. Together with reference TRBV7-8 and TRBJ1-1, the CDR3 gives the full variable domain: GAGVSQSPRYKVAKRGQDVALRCDPISGHVSLFWYQQALGQGPEFLTYFQNEAQLDKSGLPSDRFFAERPEGSVSTLKIQRTQQEDSAVYLCASSLRAGEQNTEAFFGQGTRLTVV.

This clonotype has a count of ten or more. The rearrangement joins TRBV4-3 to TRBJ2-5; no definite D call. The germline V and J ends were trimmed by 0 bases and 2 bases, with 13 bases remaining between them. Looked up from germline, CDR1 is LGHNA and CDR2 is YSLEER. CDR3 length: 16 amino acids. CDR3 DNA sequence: TGCGCCAGCAGCCAAGATCGGTGGCGACAACAAGAGACCCAGTACTTC. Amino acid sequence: CASSQDRWRQQETQYF.

The DNA for the CDR3 is TGTGCCAGCAGCTCCTTTAGCGGGAGGGAGAATGAGCAGTTCTTC. This translates into CASSSFSGRENEQFF. This sequence joins TRBV11-3 and TRBJ2-1; the match to TRBD2 covers 11 bases. The J segment lost 7 bases and the V segment lost 4 bases, leaving 6 bases of the junction unmatched. This CDR3 spans 15 amino acids. The V gene's germline CDR1 is SGHNT and CDR2 YENEEA. Drawing the rest from reference TRBV11-3 and TRBJ2-1, the complete variable domain is EAGVVQSPRYKIIEKKQPVAFWCNPISGHNTLYWYLQNLGQGPELLIRYENEEAVDDSQLPKDRFSAERLKGVDSTLKIQPAELGDSAVYLCASSSFSGRENEQFFGPGTRLTVL.

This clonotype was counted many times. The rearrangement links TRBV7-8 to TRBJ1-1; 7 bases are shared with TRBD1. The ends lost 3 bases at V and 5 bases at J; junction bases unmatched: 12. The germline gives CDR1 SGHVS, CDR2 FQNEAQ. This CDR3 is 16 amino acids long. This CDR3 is CASSFVEGAMGTEAFF. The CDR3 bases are TGTGCCAGCAGCTTTGTAGAGGGGGCGATGGGTACTGAAGCTTTCTTT.

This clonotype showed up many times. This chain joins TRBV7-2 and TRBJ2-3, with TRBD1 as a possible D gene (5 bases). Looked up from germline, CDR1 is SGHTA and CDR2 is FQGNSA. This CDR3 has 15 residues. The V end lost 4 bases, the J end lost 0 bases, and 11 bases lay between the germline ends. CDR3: CASSSGATSTDTQYF. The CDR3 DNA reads TGTGCCAGCAGCTCTGGGGCAACTAGCACAGATACGCAGTATTTT.

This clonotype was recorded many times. As DNA, the CDR3 is TGTGCCACCGGTCATAGCGCGACGAACACCGGGGAGCTGTTTTTT. This sequence encodes CATGHSATNTGELFF. This sequence joins TRBV24-1 and TRBJ2-2; tentatively, D is TRBD2 (5 bases). The V end was cut by 9 bases, the J end by 0 bases, with 13 bases between. The CDR3 length is 15 residues. Germline CDR1 KGHDR, CDR2 SFDVKD.

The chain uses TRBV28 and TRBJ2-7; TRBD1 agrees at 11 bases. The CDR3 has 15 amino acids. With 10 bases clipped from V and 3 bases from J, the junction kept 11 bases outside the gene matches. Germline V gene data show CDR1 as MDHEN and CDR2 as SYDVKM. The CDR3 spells CATQGWGQGVYEQYF. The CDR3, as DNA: TGTGCCACCCAAGGGTGGGGACAGGGGGTCTACGAGCAGTACTTC.

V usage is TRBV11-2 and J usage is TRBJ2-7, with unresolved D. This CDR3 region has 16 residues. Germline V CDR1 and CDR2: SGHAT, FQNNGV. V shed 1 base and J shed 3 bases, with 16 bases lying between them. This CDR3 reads CASSLADVRSGYEQYF. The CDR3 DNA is TGTGCCAGCAGCTTAGCGGACGTTCGGTCTGGCTACGAGCAGTACTTC.

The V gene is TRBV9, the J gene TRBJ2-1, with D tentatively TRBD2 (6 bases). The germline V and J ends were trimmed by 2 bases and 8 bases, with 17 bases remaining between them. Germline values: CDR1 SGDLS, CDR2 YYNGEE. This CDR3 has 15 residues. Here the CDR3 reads CASSVTGGMGHEQFF. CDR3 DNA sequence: TGTGCCAGCAGCGTGACTGGCGGGATGGGGCATGAGCAGTTCTTC.

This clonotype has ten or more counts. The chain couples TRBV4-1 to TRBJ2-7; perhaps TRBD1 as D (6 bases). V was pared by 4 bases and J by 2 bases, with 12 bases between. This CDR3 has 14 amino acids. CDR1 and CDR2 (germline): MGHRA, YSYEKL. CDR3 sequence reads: CASSLRDNTYEQYF. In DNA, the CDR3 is TGCGCCAGCAGCCTACGGGACAACACCTACGAGCAGTACTTC.

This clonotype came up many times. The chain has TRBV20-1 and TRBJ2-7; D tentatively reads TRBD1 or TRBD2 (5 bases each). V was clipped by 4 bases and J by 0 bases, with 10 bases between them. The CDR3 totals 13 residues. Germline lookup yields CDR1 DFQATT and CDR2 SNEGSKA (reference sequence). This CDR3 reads CSAKGRDSYEQYF. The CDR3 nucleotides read TGCAGTGCTAAGGGACGGGACTCCTACGAGCAGTACTTC.

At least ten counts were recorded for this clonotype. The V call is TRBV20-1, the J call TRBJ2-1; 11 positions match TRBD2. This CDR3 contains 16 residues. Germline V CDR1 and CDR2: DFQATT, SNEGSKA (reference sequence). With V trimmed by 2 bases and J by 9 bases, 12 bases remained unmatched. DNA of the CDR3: TGCAGTGCTAGACCCCTGAGGCTAGCGGGAGGTGGTGAGCAGTTCTTC. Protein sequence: CSARPLRLAGGGEQFF.